This T cell receptor (beta chain) was captured by sequencing in a study of control samples from healthy donors and cancer patients. V shed 4 bases and J 1 base; nucleotides not matched to a gene: 1. This CDR3 region has 13 residues. Germline CDR1 reads SGHKS; CDR2 reads YYEKEE (reference sequence). The method was immunoSEQ multiplex PCR; TCRdb's version includes in-frame clones alone and lacks a portion of them. The table shows fewer than 200,000 clones, with about 94% occurring only once. The receptor's source is a man between 60 and 70 years old with colorectal cancer. The chain combines TRBV5-5 with TRBJ2-5; 7 bases agree with TRBD1. Sequenced input: PBMCs. The CDR3 sequence: CASSPGGQETQYF. In DNA, the CDR3 is TGTGCCAGCAGCCCAGGGGGCCAAGAGACCCAGTACTTC.